This passage covers 3 T cell receptor beta chains from one sample sequenced in a study of T cell responses to AZD1222 COVID-19 vaccine. Profiling relied on immunoSEQ multiplex PCR, and the TCRdb table lists in-frame clones only, not all of them. The sample lists 130,000 to 150,000 clones, under 95% seen once, with around 3% in the top ten. This material consisted of peripheral blood, taken on day 0 of AZD1222 vaccination. The receptors here all came from an adult in good health.

The chain has TRBV6-4 and TRBJ2-2; D unclear. The V end was cut by 4 bases, the J end by 5 bases, with 11 bases between. The CDR3 loop spans 14 amino acids. Germline CDR1 is MRHNA and CDR2 is SNTAGT. CDR3 region: CASSVSPGTGELFF. The CDR3 coding sequence is TGTGCCAGCAGTGTATCCCCTGGGACCGGGGAGCTGTTTTTT.

CDR3 loop: CASSLMWAGTGGSGGYTF. In DNA form, the CDR3 reads TGTGCCAGCAGCTTAATGTGGGCCGGGACAGGGGGCAGCGGTGGCTACACCTTC. This chain uses TRBV7-2 with TRBJ1-2; 12 bases align to TRBD1. V shed 2 bases and J 7 bases; nucleotides not matched to a gene: 14. The CDR3 is made up of 18 amino acids. Per germline, CDR1 SGHTA and CDR2 FQGNSA.

The chain uses TRBV5-1 and TRBJ1-1; tentative D call: TRBD1 (5 bases). This CDR3 is built from 15 residues. The germline CDR1 and CDR2 sequences are SGHRS and YFSETQ. V dropped 4 bases and J dropped 2 bases, with 15 bases sitting between them. CDR3 sequence reads: CASSLEWDSNTEAFF. The CDR3 DNA reads TGCGCCAGCAGCCTGGAGTGGGACTCAAACACTGAAGCTTTCTTT.